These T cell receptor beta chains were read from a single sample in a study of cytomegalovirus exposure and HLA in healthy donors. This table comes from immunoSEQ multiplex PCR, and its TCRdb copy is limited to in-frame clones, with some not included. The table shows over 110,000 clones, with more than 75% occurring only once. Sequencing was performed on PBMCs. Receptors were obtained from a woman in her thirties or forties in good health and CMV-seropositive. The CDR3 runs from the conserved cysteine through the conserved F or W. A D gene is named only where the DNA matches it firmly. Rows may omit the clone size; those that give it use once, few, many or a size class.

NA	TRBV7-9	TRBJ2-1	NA	TGTGCCAGCAGCTTTCCGGGACTTTACAATGAGCAGTTCTTC	CASSFPGLYNEQFF
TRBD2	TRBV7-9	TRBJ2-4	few	TGTGCCAGCAGACCGACTAGCGGGAGGACCAAAAACATTCAGTACTTC	CASRPTSGRTKNIQYF
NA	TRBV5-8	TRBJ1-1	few	TGTGCCAGCAGCTTTAATTGGGGCTGGAACACTGAAGCTTTCTTT	CASSFNWGWNTEAFF
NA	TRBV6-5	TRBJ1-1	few	TGTGCCAGCAGTTACTCCAAGGGGGCTGAAGCTTTCTTT	CASSYSKGAEAFF
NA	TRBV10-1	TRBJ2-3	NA	TGCGCCAGCAGTGAGTCGAGCATCGGGGCAGATACGCAGTATTTT	CASSESSIGADTQYF
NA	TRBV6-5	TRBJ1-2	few	TGTGCCAGCACTGGGGCTTATGGCTACACCTTC	CASTGAYGYTF
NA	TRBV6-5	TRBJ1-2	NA	TGTGCCAGCAGATATACAGGGAACTATGGCTACACCTTC	CASRYTGNYGYTF
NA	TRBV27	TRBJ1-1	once	TGTGCCAGCAGCCCTAACAGGGCATGGGAAGCTTTCTTT	CASSPNRAWEAFF
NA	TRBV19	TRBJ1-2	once	TGTGCCAGTCGAGGGATCCCTAACTATGGCTACACCTTC	CASRGIPNYGYTF
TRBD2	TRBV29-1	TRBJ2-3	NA	TGCAGCGTTACGGGGACTAGCGGGATTGTAGATACGCAGTATTTT	CSVTGTSGIVDTQYF
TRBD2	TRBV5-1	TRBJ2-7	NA	TGCGCCAGCAGCTTGGCCTTGGTAGCGGGGGTGTACGAGCAGTACTTC	CASSLALVAGVYEQYF
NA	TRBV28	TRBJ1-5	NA	TGTGCCAGCAGTTTATGGGGTAATATGGGGGCATATCAGCCCCAGCATTTT	CASSLWGNMGAYQPQHF
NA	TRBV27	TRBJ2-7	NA	TGTGCCAGCAGTTTCCGCGGATCCTACGAGCAGTACTTC	CASSFRGSYEQYF
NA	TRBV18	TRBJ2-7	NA	TGTGCCAGCTCACCACCGGGGGGAGCTTTCTACGAGCAGTACTTC	CASSPPGGAFYEQYF
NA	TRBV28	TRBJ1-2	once	TGTGCCAGCAGTCGGGGGGGGCAGATCTATGGCTACACCTTC	CASSRGGQIYGYTF
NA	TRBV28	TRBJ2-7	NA	TGTGCCAGCAGCCAGAGGTACGAGCAGTACTTC	CASSQRYEQYF
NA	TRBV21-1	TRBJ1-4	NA	TGTGCCAGCTTGAGCAGGGCTAATGAAAAACTGTTTTTT	CASLSRANEKLFF
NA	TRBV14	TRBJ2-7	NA	TGTGCCAGCAGCCAAGAAGGTCGTGGGCCCTACGAGCAGTACTTC	CASSQEGRGPYEQYF
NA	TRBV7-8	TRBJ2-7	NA	TGTGCCAGCAGCTTAGCCGCCTTAGGAGTATACGAGCAGTACTTC	CASSLAALGVYEQYF
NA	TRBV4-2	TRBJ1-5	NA	TGTGCCAGCAGCCCCTATGCACAGGGTATTAGCAATCAGCCCCAGCATTTT	CASSPYAQGISNQPQHF
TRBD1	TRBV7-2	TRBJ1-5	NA	TGTGCCAGCAGCTTACAGGGGGCTGGGAACAATCAGCCCCAGCATTTT	CASSLQGAGNNQPQHF
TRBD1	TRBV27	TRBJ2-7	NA	TGTGCCAGCAGCCCACTTGGACAGGGCATAGGCGAGCAGTACTTC	CASSPLGQGIGEQYF
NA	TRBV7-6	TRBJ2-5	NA	TGTGCCAGCAGCTTATCCAGGGGTAGCCAAGAGACCCAGTACTTC	CASSLSRGSQETQYF
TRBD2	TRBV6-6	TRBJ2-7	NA	TGTGCCAGCAGAGAAGGGCTAGCGGGCCTCGAGCAGTACTTC	CASREGLAGLEQYF
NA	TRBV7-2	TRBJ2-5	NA	TGTGCCAGCAGCTTGGACTACGCCCAAGAGACCCAGTACTTC	CASSLDYAQETQYF
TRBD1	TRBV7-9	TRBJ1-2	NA	TGTGCCAGCAGACCTACAGGGGTAGGGTATGGCTACACCTTC	CASRPTGVGYGYTF
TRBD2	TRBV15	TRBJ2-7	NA	TGTGCCACCAGCAGAGGGGCGGGAGGAGGCTACGAGCAGTACTTC	CATSRGAGGGYEQYF
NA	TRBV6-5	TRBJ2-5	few	TGTGCCAGCAGTTACGACAGCACCCGGACCCAGTACTTC	CASSYDSTRTQYF
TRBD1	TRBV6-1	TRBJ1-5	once	TGTGCCAGCAGTGGCTACAGGGGTTTAGCCAATCAGCCCCAGCATTTT	CASSGYRGLANQPQHF
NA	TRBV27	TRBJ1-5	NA	TGTGCCAGCAGTTTATCTTCCCCCGCGGCCGGCTACAATCAGCCCCAGCATTTT	CASSLSSPAAGYNQPQHF
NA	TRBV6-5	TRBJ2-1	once	TGTGCCAGCAGCCAGCCGGGACTGTACTACAATGAGCAGTTCTTC	CASSQPGLYYNEQFF